The clone carrying this TCR beta chain has only a few counts. Its antigen remains unidentified. The sample originates from a study of shared clonotypes between healthy human individuals. Notes on the study in general: Naive subsets usually exceeded memory subsets in estimated richness.

Cells designated naive CD8 were CD45RO-negative and were positively selected for CCR7, with terminally differentiated effector memory CD45RA+ cells excluded. The V end lost 5 bases, the J end lost 4 bases, and 12 bases lay between the germline ends. Germline lookup yields CDR1 MNHEY and CDR2 SMNVEV (reference sequence). The CDR3 extends over 13 amino acids. Running of the assay took place at deep level. Some clones are missing from TCRdb's copy, which holds only in-frame ones; the method was immunoSEQ multiplex PCR. The profile shows around 1.9 million clones, just under 95% of them singletons. This rearrangement joins TRBV27 to TRBJ2-7, with a weak D call TRBD2 (6 bases). The sequence came from a man between 18 and 29 years old in good health. Some clones in this sample may be carry-over from other donors' samples. Material for sequencing was naive CD8+ T cells from PBMCs. The CDR3 nucleotides are TGTGCCAGCAGTCCCCTAGCGCCTTACGAGCAGTACTTC. Translating gives CASSPLAPYEQYF.